This T cell receptor beta chain was recovered during a study of T cells in women clearing cervical HPV infection. TCRdb keeps only in-frame clones here, not all; method: immunoSEQ multiplex PCR. The repertoire table contains approximately 33,000 clones. Trimming took off 2 bases at V and 5 bases at J, with 15 bases between the two ends. Germline loops: CDR1 KGHSH, CDR2 LQKENI. This CDR3 spans 15 amino acids. With regard to this clone: Its antigen remains unidentified. The read ends 3 residues before the CDR3 terminus; that terminus is restored from the germline J gene.

General study results and limits: A classifier using richness and V gene abundances reached an AUC of under 0.9.

The sequence derives from a woman aged 18-70 years with a cervical HPV16 infection that either progressed to CIN3+ or cleared (not recorded which). The genes are TRBV18 and TRBJ1-1; tentatively, D is TRBD1 (5 bases). Material for sequencing was blood buffy coat. Partial CDR3 DNA: TGTGCCAGCTCACCAGAGGGCAGGGAGGGGACTGAA. Its translation is CASSPEGREGTE. The full CDR3 sequence reads CASSPEGREGTEAFF.